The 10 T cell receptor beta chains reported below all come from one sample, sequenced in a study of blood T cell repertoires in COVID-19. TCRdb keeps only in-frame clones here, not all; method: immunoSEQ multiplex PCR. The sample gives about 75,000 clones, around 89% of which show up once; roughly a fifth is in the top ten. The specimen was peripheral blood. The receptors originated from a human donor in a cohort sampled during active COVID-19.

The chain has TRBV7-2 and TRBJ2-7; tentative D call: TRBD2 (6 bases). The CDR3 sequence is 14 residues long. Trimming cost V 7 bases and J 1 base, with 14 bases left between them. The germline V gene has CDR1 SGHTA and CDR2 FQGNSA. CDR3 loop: CASNQGLASYEQYF. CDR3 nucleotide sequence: TGTGCCAGCAACCAGGGACTGGCATCCTACGAGCAGTACTTC.

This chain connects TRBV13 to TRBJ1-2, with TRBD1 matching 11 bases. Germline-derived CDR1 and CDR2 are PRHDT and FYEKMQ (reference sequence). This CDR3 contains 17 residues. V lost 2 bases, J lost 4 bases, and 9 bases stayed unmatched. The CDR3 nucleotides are TGTGCCAGCAGCTTAAGGGGACAGGGGGAGGTAGGCTATGGCTACACCTTC. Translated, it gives CASSLRGQGEVGYGYTF.

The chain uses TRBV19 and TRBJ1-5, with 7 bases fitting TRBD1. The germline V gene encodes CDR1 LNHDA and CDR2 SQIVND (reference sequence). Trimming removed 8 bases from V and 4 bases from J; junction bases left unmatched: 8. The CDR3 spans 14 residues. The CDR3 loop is CASRDSGGNQPQHF. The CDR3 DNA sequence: TGTGCCAGTCGGGACAGCGGGGGGAATCAGCCCCAGCATTTT.

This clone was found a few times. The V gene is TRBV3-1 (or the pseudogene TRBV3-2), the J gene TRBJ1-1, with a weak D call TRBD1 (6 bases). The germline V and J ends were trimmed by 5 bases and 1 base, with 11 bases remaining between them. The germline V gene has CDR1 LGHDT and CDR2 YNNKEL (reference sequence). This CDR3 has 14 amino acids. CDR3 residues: CASSFLQGNTEAFF. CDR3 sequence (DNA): TGTGCCAGCAGCTTCCTACAGGGGAACACTGAAGCTTTCTTT.

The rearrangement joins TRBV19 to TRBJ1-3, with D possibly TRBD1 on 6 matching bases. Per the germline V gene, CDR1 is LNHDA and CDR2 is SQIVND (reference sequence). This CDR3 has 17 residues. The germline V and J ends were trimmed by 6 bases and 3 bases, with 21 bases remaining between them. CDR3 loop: CASRGHKGRALGNTIYF. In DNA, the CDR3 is TGTGCCAGTAGGGGACACAAGGGCCGAGCGCTTGGAAACACCATATATTTT. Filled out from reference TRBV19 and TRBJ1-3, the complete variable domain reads DGGITQSPKYLFRKEGQNVTLSCEQNLNHDAMYWYRQDPGQGLRLIYYSQIVNDFQKGDIAEGYSVSREKKESFPLTVTSAQKNPTAFYLCASRGHKGRALGNTIYFGEGSWLTVV.

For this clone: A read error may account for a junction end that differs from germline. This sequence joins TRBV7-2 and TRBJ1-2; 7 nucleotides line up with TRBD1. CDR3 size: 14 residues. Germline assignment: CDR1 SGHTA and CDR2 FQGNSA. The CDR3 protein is CASSIALQGRGYTF. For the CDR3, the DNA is TGTGCCAGCAGCATAGCTTTACAGGGGCGCGGCTACACCTTC.

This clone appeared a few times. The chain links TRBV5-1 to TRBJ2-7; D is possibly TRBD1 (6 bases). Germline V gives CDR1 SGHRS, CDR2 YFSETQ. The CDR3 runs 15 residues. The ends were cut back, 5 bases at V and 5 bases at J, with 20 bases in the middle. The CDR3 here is CASRPGHQILDEQYF. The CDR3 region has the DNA TGCGCCAGCAGGCCGGGACACCAAATATTGGACGAGCAGTACTTC.

The DNA for the CDR3 is TGTGCCAGCTCACCCCGAGAACTAGCGGGAAAACCCACAGATACGCAGTATTTT. It encodes CASSPRELAGKPTDTQYF. The chain combines TRBV18 with TRBJ2-3, with 10 bases lining up with TRBD2. The CDR3 extends over 18 amino acids. Germline V gene lookup returns CDR1 KGHSH and CDR2 LQKENI. With 3 bases clipped from V and 2 bases from J, the junction kept 11 bases outside the gene matches.

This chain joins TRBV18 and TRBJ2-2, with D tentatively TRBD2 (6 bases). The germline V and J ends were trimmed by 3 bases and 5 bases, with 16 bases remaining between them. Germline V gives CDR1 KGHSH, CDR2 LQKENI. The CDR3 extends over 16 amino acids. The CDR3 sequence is CASSPPGDGRTGELFF. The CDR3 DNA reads TGTGCCAGCTCACCTCCTGGAGATGGGAGGACCGGGGAGCTGTTTTTT.

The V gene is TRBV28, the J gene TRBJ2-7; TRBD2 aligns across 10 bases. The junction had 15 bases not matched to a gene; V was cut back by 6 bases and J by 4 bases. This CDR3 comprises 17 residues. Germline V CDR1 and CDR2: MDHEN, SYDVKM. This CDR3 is CASRHGSGRATGYEQYF. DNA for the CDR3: TGTGCCAGCAGGCATGGGAGCGGGAGGGCTACCGGATACGAGCAGTACTTC.